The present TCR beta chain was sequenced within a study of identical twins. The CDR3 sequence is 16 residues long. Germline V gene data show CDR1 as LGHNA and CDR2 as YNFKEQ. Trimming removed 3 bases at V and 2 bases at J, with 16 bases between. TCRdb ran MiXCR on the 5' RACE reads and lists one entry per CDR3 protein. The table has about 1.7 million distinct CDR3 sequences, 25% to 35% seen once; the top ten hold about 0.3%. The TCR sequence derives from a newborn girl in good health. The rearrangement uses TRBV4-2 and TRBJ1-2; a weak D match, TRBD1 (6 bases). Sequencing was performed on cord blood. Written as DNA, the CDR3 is TGTGCCAGCAGCCACCACCGGGACATCATCAACTATGGCTACACCTTC. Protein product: CASSHHRDIINYGYTF.